The rows below give T cell receptor beta chains drawn from one sample of a study of post-analysis software for immune sequencing data. From the PCR reads, TCRdb called clonotypes with MiXCR, one entry per CDR3 protein. The data show 820,000 or so distinct CDR3 sequences, about 57% seen once. Sequenced sample: blood. The receptors were sampled from a girl aged 10 to 17 with multiple sclerosis. The CDR3 runs from the conserved cysteine through the conserved F or W. A D gene is named only where the DNA matches it firmly. The listing skips clone size in some rows; elsewhere it reads once, few, many or a size class.

size,J,D,V,CDR3,DNA
few,TRBJ2-1,TRBD2,TRBV10-3,CAIRTSREDSYNEQFF,TGTGCCATCAGGACATCGCGGGAGGACTCCTACAATGAGCAGTTCTTC
NA,TRBJ1-5,NA,TRBV7-3,CASSPQGTWGETQHF,TGTGCCAGCAGCCCCCAGGGTACCTGGGGGGAGACCCAGCATTTT
NA,TRBJ1-2,NA,TRBV20-1,CSARVEQASYYGYTF,TGCAGTGCTAGGGTCGAACAGGCGTCGTACTATGGCTACACCTTC
few,TRBJ1-2,NA,TRBV5-1,CASSLRTGNNYGYTF,TGCGCCAGCAGCTTGCGGACCGGGAATAACTATGGCTACACCTTC
NA,TRBJ2-1,NA,TRBV6-2/TRBV6-3,CASGGNEQFF,TGTGCCAGCGGAGGTAATGAGCAGTTCTTC
NA,TRBJ2-1,NA,TRBV12-3/TRBV12-4,CASSFGPKYNEQFF,TGTGCCAGCAGTTTCGGTCCGAAGTACAATGAGCAGTTCTTC
few,TRBJ2-5,TRBD1,TRBV15,CATEDREYQETQYF,TGTGCCACCGAGGACAGGGAGTACCAAGAGACCCAGTACTTC
once,TRBJ1-6,NA,TRBV7-6,CASSSLGGAYNSPLHF,TGTGCCAGCAGCTCCCTTGGGGGCGCTTATAATTCACCCCTCCACTTT
few,TRBJ2-3,NA,TRBV5-6,CASSFDVTDTQYF,TGTGCCAGCAGCTTTGATGTCACAGATACGCAGTATTTT
few,TRBJ2-3,TRBD2,TRBV10-3,CATRLAGEDTQYF,TGTGCCACAAGACTAGCGGGAGAGGATACGCAGTATTTT
NA,TRBJ2-6,TRBD2,TRBV7-3,CASSVTSGNSGANVLTF,TGTGCCAGCAGCGTGACTAGCGGGAACTCTGGGGCCAACGTCCTGACTTTC
NA,TRBJ2-3,TRBD2,TRBV15,CATSRSSSGGASDTQYF,TGTGCCACCAGCAGATCCTCTAGCGGGGGGGCCTCAGATACGCAGTATTTT
NA,TRBJ1-2,TRBD1,TRBV7-3,CASSLGTGTVFNGGYTF,TGTGCCAGCAGCTTAGGCACCGGGACAGTTTTTAATGGTGGCTACACCTTC
NA,TRBJ2-7,NA,TRBV5-1,CASSLFRGSYEQYF,TGCGCCAGCAGCTTGTTTCGGGGATCCTACGAGCAGTACTTC
NA,TRBJ2-3,NA,TRBV20-1,CSASGGSTDTQYF,TGCAGTGCTAGCGGGGGATCCACAGATACGCAGTATTTT
NA,TRBJ1-1,NA,TRBV12-3/TRBV12-4,CASTFGAMIRVNTEAFF,TGTGCCAGCACCTTTGGGGCAATGATCAGGGTTAACACTGAAGCTTTCTTT
few,TRBJ2-1,NA,TRBV3-1,CASSHWREGNEQFF,TGTGCCAGCAGCCATTGGCGGGAAGGTAATGAGCAGTTCTTC
NA,TRBJ2-6,NA,TRBV6-2/TRBV6-3,CASKESGANVLTF,TGTGCCAGCAAGGAATCTGGGGCCAACGTCCTGACTTTC
NA,TRBJ2-3,NA,TRBV29-1,CSVGGFSTDTQYF,TGCAGCGTTGGAGGCTTCAGCACAGATACGCAGTATTTT
NA,TRBJ2-7,NA,TRBV20-1,CSGGPAGSSYEQYF,TGCAGTGGGGGCCCCGCTGGGAGCTCCTACGAGCAGTACTTC
NA,TRBJ2-1,TRBD2,TRBV5-5,CASSLGWRGDNEQFF,TGTGCCAGCAGCTTGGGTTGGCGGGGGGACAATGAGCAGTTCTTC
NA,TRBJ2-1,NA,TRBV12-3/TRBV12-4,CASSLSHLRFYNEQFF,TGTGCCAGCAGTCTCAGCCACTTGAGATTTTACAATGAGCAGTTCTTC
NA,TRBJ2-3,TRBD2,TRBV20-1,CSARGLAASRGSTDTQYF,TGCAGTGCCCGCGGACTAGCGGCCTCTCGGGGTAGCACAGATACGCAGTATTTT
NA,TRBJ2-6,NA,TRBV25-1,CASSRGQPHSGANVLTF,TGTGCCAGCAGTAGAGGACAGCCTCACTCTGGGGCCAACGTCCTGACTTTC
NA,TRBJ2-7,TRBD2,TRBV20-1,CSARRAGGSYEQYF,TGCAGTGCTAGAAGAGCGGGAGGGTCCTACGAGCAGTACTTC
once,TRBJ1-1,TRBD1,TRBV28,CASGLPWAGGANTEAFF,TGTGCCAGCGGACTCCCGTGGGCAGGGGGCGCGAACACTGAAGCTTTCTTT
NA,TRBJ1-1,TRBD1,TRBV29-1,CSVRTGQGATEAFF,TGCAGCGTCCGGACGGGACAGGGGGCCACTGAAGCTTTCTTT
NA,TRBJ2-7,TRBD2,TRBV3-1,CASSQGSGGTTYEQYF,TGTGCCAGCAGCCAAGGTAGCGGGGGGACCACCTACGAGCAGTACTTC
once,TRBJ1-5,TRBD1,TRBV7-2,CASSLVAGGLNQPQHF,TGTGCCAGCAGCTTAGTGGCAGGGGGCCTCAATCAGCCCCAGCATTTT
NA,TRBJ2-1,TRBD2,TRBV5-1,CASSLGTSESDEQFF,TGCGCCAGCAGCCTCGGGACTAGCGAGAGCGATGAGCAGTTCTTC
few,TRBJ2-7,NA,TRBV20-1,CSATLGRYEQYF,TGCAGTGCTACTCTAGGGAGGTACGAGCAGTACTTC
few,TRBJ2-7,TRBD2,TRBV20-1,CSAPSGGIYEQYF,TGCAGTGCTCCTAGCGGGGGGATCTACGAGCAGTACTTC
NA,TRBJ2-5,TRBD2,TRBV7-3,CASSLAPAGVETQYF,TGTGCCAGCAGCTTAGCTCCAGCGGGAGTAGAGACCCAGTACTTC
NA,TRBJ2-5,TRBD2,TRBV10-2,CASRPPSGGPMETQYF,TGCGCCAGCAGACCACCTAGCGGGGGCCCTATGGAGACCCAGTACTTC
few,TRBJ2-1,NA,TRBV29-1,CSVEDPRSYNEQFF,TGCAGCGTTGAAGATCCTAGGTCCTACAATGAGCAGTTCTTC
NA,TRBJ2-7,NA,TRBV27,CASSFLDRDEQYF,TGTGCCAGCAGTTTTCTGGACCGAGACGAGCAGTACTTC
few,TRBJ2-1,NA,TRBV7-2,CASSAQTGLPHNEQFF,TGTGCCAGCAGCGCCCAGACAGGATTACCCCACAATGAGCAGTTCTTC
NA,TRBJ2-7,NA,TRBV20-1,CSAIRRSSYEQYF,TGCAGTGCGATCCGGAGAAGCTCCTACGAGCAGTACTTC
NA,TRBJ2-1,NA,TRBV6-5,CASSYRFTSDNEQFF,TGTGCCAGCAGTTACAGATTTACGTCGGACAATGAGCAGTTCTTC
NA,TRBJ2-1,TRBD2,TRBV6-1,CASTLGGSRNEQFF,TGTGCCAGCACCCTGGGGGGGTCTAGGAATGAGCAGTTCTTC
few,TRBJ1-4,TRBD1,TRBV20-1,CSAIRTGAGEKLFF,TGCAGTGCTATCCGGACAGGGGCTGGTGAAAAACTGTTTTTT
few,TRBJ2-3,NA,TRBV29-1,CSVAAGQLTDTQYF,TGCAGCGTTGCAGCGGGACAGCTCACAGATACGCAGTATTTT
few,TRBJ2-1,NA,TRBV12-3/TRBV12-4,CASSTTGFRSYNEQFF,TGTGCCAGCAGCACTACAGGGTTCCGCTCCTACAATGAGCAGTTCTTC
once,TRBJ2-1,NA,TRBV13,CASSLVTSHYNEQFF,TGTGCCAGCAGCTTAGTGACTTCCCACTACAATGAGCAGTTCTTC
few,TRBJ1-1,TRBD1,TRBV6-5,CASSRTGETEAFF,TGTGCCAGCAGCAGAACAGGGGAAACTGAAGCTTTCTTT
once,TRBJ2-7,NA,TRBV12-5,CASGLVVVRVSEQYF,TGTGCTAGTGGTTTGGTAGTGGTCAGGGTAAGCGAGCAGTACTTC
NA,TRBJ2-1,NA,TRBV14,CASSQERGSLYNEQFF,TGTGCCAGCAGCCAAGAGCGGGGATCCCTATACAATGAGCAGTTCTTC
NA,TRBJ2-7,TRBD1,TRBV11-2,CASSLERGLGGAYYEQYF,TGTGCCAGCAGCTTAGAAAGGGGGCTGGGCGGAGCCTACTACGAGCAGTACTTC
NA,TRBJ1-6,TRBD1,TRBV5-1,CASSFQGGRNSPLHF,TGCGCCAGCAGCTTCCAGGGGGGTCGTAATTCACCCCTCCACTTT